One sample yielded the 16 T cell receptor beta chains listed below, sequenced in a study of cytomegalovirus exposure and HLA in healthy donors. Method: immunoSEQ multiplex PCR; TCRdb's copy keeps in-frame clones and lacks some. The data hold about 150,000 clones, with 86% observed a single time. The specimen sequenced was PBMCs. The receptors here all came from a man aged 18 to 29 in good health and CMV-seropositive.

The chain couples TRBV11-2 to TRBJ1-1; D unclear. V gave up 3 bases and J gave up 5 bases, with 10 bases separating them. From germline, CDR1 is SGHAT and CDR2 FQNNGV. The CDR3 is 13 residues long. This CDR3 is CASSLIRETEAFF. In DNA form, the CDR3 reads TGTGCCAGCAGCTTGATACGCGAAACTGAAGCTTTCTTT.

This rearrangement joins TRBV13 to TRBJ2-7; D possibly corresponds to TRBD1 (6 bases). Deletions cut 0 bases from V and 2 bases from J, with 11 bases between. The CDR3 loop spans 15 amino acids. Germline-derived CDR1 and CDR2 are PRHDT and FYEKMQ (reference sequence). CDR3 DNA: TGTGCCAGCAGCTTAGGACAGGGTAGCACCTACGAGCAGTACTTC. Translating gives CASSLGQGSTYEQYF.

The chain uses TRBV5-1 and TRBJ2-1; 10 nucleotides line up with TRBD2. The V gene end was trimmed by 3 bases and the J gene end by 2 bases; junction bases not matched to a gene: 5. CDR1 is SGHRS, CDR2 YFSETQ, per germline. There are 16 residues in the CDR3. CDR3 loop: CASSSISGGTYNEQFF. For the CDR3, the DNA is TGCGCCAGCAGCTCAATTAGCGGGGGGACCTACAATGAGCAGTTCTTC. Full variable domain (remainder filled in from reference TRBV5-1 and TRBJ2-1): KAGVTQTPRYLIKTRGQQVTLSCSPISGHRSVSWYQQTPGQGLQFLFEYFSETQRNKGNFPGRFSGRQFSNSRSEMNVSTLELGDSALYLCASSSISGGTYNEQFFGPGTRLTVL.

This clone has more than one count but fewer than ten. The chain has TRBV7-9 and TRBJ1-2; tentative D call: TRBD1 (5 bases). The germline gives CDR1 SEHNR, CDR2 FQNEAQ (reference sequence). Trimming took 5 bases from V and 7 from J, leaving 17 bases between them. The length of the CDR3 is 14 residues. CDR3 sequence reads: CASSPLRGWLGYTF. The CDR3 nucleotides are TGTGCCAGCAGCCCCCTGCGGGGGTGGCTTGGCTACACCTTC.

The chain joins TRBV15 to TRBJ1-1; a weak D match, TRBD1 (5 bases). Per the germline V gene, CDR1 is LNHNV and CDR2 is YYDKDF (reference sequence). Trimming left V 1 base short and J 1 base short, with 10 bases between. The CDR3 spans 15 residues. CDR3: CATSRGGFRNTEAFF. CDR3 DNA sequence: TGTGCCACCAGCAGAGGGGGCTTTAGGAACACTGAAGCTTTCTTT.

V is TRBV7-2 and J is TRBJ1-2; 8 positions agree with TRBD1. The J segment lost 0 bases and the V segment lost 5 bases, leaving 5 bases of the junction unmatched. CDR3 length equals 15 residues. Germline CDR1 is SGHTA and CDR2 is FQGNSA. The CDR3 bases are TGTGCCAGCAGCGGCCGGACAGGGTCTAACTATGGCTACACCTTC. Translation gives CASSGRTGSNYGYTF.

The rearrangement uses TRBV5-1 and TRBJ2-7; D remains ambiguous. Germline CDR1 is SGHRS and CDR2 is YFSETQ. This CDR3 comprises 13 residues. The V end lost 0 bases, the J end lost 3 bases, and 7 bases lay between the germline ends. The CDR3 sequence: CASSLEPGYEQYF. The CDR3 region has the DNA TGCGCCAGCAGCTTGGAGCCAGGCTACGAGCAGTACTTC.

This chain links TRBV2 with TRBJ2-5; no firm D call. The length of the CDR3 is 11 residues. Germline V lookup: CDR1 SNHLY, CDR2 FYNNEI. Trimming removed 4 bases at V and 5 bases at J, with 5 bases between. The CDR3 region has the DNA TGTGCCAGCAGTGGGGCCGAGACCCAGTACTTC. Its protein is CASSGAETQYF.

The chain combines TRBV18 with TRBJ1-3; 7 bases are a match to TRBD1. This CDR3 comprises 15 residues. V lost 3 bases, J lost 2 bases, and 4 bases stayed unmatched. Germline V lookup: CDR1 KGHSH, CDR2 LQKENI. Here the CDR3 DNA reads TGTGCCAGCTCACCTTCGACAGGGCCTGGAAACACCATATATTTT. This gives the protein CASSPSTGPGNTIYF. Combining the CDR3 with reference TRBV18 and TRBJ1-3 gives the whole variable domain NAGVMQNPRHLVRRRGQEARLRCSPMKGHSHVYWYRQLPEEGLKFMVYLQKENIIDESGMPKERFSAEFPKEGPSILRIQQVVRGDSAAYFCASSPSTGPGNTIYFGEGSWLTVV.

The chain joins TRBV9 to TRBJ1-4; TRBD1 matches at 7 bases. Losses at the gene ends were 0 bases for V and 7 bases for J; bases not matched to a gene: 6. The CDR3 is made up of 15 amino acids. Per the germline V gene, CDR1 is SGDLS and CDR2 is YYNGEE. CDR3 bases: TGTGCCAGCAGCGTAGGCGGGACAGCCGTTGAAAAACTGTTTTTT. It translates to CASSVGGTAVEKLFF.

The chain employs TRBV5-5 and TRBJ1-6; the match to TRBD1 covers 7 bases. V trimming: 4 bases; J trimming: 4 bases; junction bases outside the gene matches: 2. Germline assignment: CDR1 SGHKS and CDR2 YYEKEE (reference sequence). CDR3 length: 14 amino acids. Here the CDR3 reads CASSRDRYNSPLHF. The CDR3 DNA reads TGTGCCAGCAGCCGGGACAGATATAATTCACCCCTCCACTTT.

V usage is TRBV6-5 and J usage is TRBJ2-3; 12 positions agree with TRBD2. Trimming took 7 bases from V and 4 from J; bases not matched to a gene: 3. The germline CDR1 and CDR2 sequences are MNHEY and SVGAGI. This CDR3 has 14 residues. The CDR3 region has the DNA TGTGCCAGCAATAGACTAGCGGGGGCAGATACGCAGTATTTT. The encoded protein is CASNRLAGADTQYF.

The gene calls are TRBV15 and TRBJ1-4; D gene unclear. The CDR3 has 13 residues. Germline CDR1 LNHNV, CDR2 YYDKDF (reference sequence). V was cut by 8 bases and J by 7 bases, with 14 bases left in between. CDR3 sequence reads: CATSRVFGEKLFF. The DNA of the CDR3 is TGTGCCACCTCTCGGGTATTCGGTGAAAAACTGTTTTTT.

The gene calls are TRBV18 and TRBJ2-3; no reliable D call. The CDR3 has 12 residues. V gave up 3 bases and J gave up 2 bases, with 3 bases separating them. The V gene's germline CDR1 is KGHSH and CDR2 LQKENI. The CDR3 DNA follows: TGTGCCAGCTCACCTATCACAGATACGCAGTATTTT. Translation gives CASSPITDTQYF.

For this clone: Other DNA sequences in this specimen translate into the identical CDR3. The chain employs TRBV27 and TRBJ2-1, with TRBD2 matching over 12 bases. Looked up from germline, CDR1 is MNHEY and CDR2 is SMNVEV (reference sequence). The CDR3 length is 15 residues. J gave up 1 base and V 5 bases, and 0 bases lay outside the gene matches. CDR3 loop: CASSLAGGSYNEQFF. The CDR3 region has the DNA TGTGCCAGCAGTCTAGCGGGGGGGTCCTACAATGAGCAGTTCTTC.

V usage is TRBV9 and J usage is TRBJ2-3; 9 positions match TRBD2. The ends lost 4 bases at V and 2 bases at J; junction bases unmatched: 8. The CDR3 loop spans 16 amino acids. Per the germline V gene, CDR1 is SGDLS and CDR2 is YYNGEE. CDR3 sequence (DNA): TGTGCCAGCAGCACTGAGCGGGGGGCCGTCACAGATACGCAGTATTTT. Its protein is CASSTERGAVTDTQYF.